The 21 T cell receptor beta chains below were found in one sample sequenced in a study of read filtering for tumor transcriptome and immune sequencing. From approximately 430 ng of RNA, a library with molecular barcoded alpha/delta and beta/gamma adaptors was made. TCRdb re-called the reads with MiXCR, one entry per CDR3 protein. This table has 5,000 or so distinct CDR3 sequences, 20% appearing once. Sequenced: a population of CD138-negative cells sorted from bone marrow. These receptors all come from a donor aged 40 or older with multiple myeloma.

Sample share makes this clonotype medium-sized. V and J are TRBV27 and TRBJ2-7; 7 nucleotides align to TRBD1. Germline V gene sequence: CDR1 MNHEY, CDR2 SMNVEV (reference sequence). The CDR3 totals 12 residues. Trimming removed 6 bases from V and 5 bases from J; junction bases left unmatched: 4. The CDR3 sequence is CASRTGRDEQYF. The CDR3, as DNA: TGTGCCAGCAGGACAGGGCGGGACGAGCAGTACTTC.

A single count supports this clonotype. A far larger clone is only one base removed, so a read error is likely. This chain uses TRBV7-9 with TRBJ2-1; TRBD1 matches 8 bases. CDR1 is SEHNR and CDR2 is FQNEAQ in the germline V gene (reference sequence). There are 15 residues in the CDR3. The CDR3 nucleotides are TGTGCCAGCAGCTTACAGGGGGCGGGTGGCAATGAGCAGCTCTTC. Protein product: CASSLQGAGGNEQLF.

This clonotype rates as medium-sized (0.01 to 0.1%). J is TRBJ2-2 and V is TRBV20-1; 8 bases fit TRBD2. Germline V gene lookup returns CDR1 DFQATT and CDR2 SNEGSKA (reference sequence). This CDR3 comprises 14 residues. Trimming took 1 base from V and 5 from J; bases not matched to a gene: 3. The CDR3 DNA reads as TGCAGTGCTAGAGCGGGAGGGGGAACCGGGGAGCTGTTTTTT. Encoded protein: CSARAGGGTGELFF.

In this sample, this clonotype is medium-sized. The V and J genes are TRBV5-1 and TRBJ1-1; possible D gene TRBD1, 6 bases. The germline CDR1 and CDR2 sequences are SGHRS and YFSETQ. Trimming stripped 4 bases from V and 5 bases from J, with 18 bases between. The CDR3 extends over 15 amino acids. The CDR3 DNA follows: TGCGCCAGCAGCCTGATACCGGGGGCGGGTACTGAAGCTTTCTTT. Encoded protein: CASSLIPGAGTEAFF.

In its sample, this clonotype is medium-sized. V is TRBV13 and J is TRBJ1-1; D remains unclear. The CDR3 is 13 residues long. CDR1 PRHDT and CDR2 FYEKMQ come from the germline V gene (reference sequence). V was clipped by 5 bases and J by 6 bases, with 13 bases between them. The CDR3 spells CASSPNGESEAFF. The DNA of the CDR3 is TGTGCCAGCAGCCCGAATGGGGAGTCTGAAGCTTTCTTT.

In this sample, this clonotype turned up a few times. Germline and junction disagree at one end, which may indicate a read error. The chain links TRBV3-1 to TRBJ2-5, with D hard to call. CDR1 and CDR2 from the germline V gene are LGHDT and YNNKEL (reference sequence). The CDR3 consists of 13 residues. CDR3 sequence: CAGSPTEEETQYF. The DNA of the CDR3 is TGTGCCGGCAGCCCAACAGAAGAAGAGACCCAGTACTTC.

This clonotype was seen repeatedly, ten times or more. The rearrangement joins TRBV12-5 to TRBJ2-4; possible D gene TRBD2, 5 bases. In germline, CDR1 is LGHNT, CDR2 FRNRAP. Deletions cut 2 bases from V and 7 bases from J, with 21 bases between. The CDR3 has 17 residues. The chain's CDR3 is CASGLPHEGRNWNIQYF. The CDR3, as DNA: TGTGCTAGTGGTTTGCCCCATGAGGGCAGGAACTGGAACATTCAGTACTTC.

A remark on this clonotype: One junction end does not reproduce the germline sequence, and a read error may be involved. The chain couples TRBV7-3 to TRBJ2-2; the D gene is possibly TRBD1 (6 bases). CDR3 length: 14 residues. Germline CDR1 reads SGHTA; CDR2 reads FQGTGA. In DNA form, the CDR3 reads TGTGCCATCAGCTCACAGGGCAACACCGGGGAGCTGTTTTTT. Protein: CAISSQGNTGELFF.

By sample share, this clonotype is medium-sized. The gene calls are TRBV6-5 and TRBJ2-3; the match to TRBD2 covers 9 bases. CDR3 size: 18 residues. Looked up from germline, CDR1 is MNHEY and CDR2 is SVGAGI. Losses at the gene ends were 0 bases for V and 6 bases for J; bases not matched to a gene: 13. The CDR3 protein is CASSYSTRTSVTLDTQYF. CDR3 nucleotide sequence: TGTGCCAGCAGTTACTCGACCAGGACTAGCGTGACCTTGGATACGCAGTATTTT.

This clonotype has a handful of counts. One end of the junction varies from germline; a read error may be responsible. The chain carries TRBV7-2 and TRBJ2-1, with 9 nucleotides matching TRBD2. Germline assignment: CDR1 SGHTA and CDR2 FQGNSA. The CDR3 contains 16 residues. The CDR3 DNA is TGTGCCGGCAGTAGCGGGAGTGGGGTTGGTTACAACGAGCAGTTCTTC. Residues: CAGSSGSGVGYNEQFF.

This clonotype was seen at least ten times. The genes are TRBV6-4 and TRBJ2-3, with D possibly called TRBD1 or TRBD2 (6 bases each). With 5 bases removed from V and 3 bases from J, the gap between germline ends came to 18 bases. Germline loops: CDR1 MRHNA, CDR2 SNTAGT. This CDR3 is 16 amino acids long. CDR3 region: CASSMGGHPTTDTQYF. DNA for the CDR3: TGTGCCAGCAGTATGGGGGGACACCCCACGACAGATACGCAGTATTTT.

This clonotype was seen ten or more times. The gene calls are TRBV5-1 and TRBJ2-7, with D hard to call. The V gene lost 4 bases and the J gene lost 5 bases, with 16 bases spanning the gap. CDR3 length equals 14 residues. Germline V lookup: CDR1 SGHRS, CDR2 YFSETQ. For the CDR3, the DNA is TGCGCCAGCAGCATCCAAGAACCCCTTGACGAGCAGTACTTC. It translates to CASSIQEPLDEQYF.

This clonotype was counted a few times. The rearrangement joins TRBV20-1 to TRBJ2-5; 8 bases line up with TRBD2. CDR3 size: 13 residues. In germline, CDR1 is DFQATT, CDR2 SNEGSKA (reference sequence). Trimming at V came to 6 bases and at J to 6 bases, leaving 9 bases not matched to a gene. The CDR3 reads CSAYYSGTKTQYF. The CDR3 nucleotides read TGCAGTGCCTACTATAGCGGGACCAAGACCCAGTACTTC.

This clonotype is medium-sized. The V gene is TRBV18, the J gene TRBJ2-7, with D unclear. This CDR3 is built from 11 residues. Germline assignment: CDR1 KGHSH and CDR2 LQKENI. Trimming removed 3 bases at V and 3 bases at J, with 3 bases between. This CDR3 is CASSPGYEQYF. In nucleotides, the CDR3 is TGTGCCAGCTCACCGGGCTACGAGCAGTACTTC.

By frequency in the sample, this clonotype is medium-sized. The V and J genes are TRBV9 and TRBJ1-1, with D possibly being TRBD1 (5 bases). CDR1 SGDLS and CDR2 YYNGEE come from the germline V gene. V gave up 4 bases and J gave up 7 bases, with 8 bases separating them. The CDR3 is made up of 11 amino acids. The CDR3 sequence is CASSRDGEAFF. The CDR3 DNA follows: TGTGCCAGCAGCCGGGACGGTGAAGCTTTCTTT. Filled out from reference TRBV9 and TRBJ1-1, the complete variable domain reads DSGVTQTPKHLITATGQRVTLRCSPRSGDLSVYWYQQSLDQGLQFLIQYYNGEERAKGNILERFSAQQFPDLHSELNLSSLELGDSALYFCASSRDGEAFFGQGTRLTVV.

By share of the sample, this clonotype is medium-sized. The V call is TRBV28, the J call TRBJ2-3; 9 bases agree with TRBD1. The CDR3 has 13 amino acids. With V trimmed by 3 bases and J by 5 bases, 0 bases remained unmatched. CDR1 is MDHEN, CDR2 SYDVKM, per germline. The CDR3 sequence is CASSLDRGDTQYF. Written as DNA, the CDR3 is TGTGCCAGCAGTTTGGACAGGGGAGATACGCAGTATTTT.

By sample fraction, this clonotype is medium-sized. This rearrangement joins TRBV6-2 or TRBV6-3 to TRBJ2-1, with D unclear. The germline V and J ends were trimmed by 2 bases and 9 bases, with 11 bases remaining between them. Germline V lookup: CDR1 MNHEY, CDR2 SVGEGT. The CDR3 totals 13 residues. The CDR3 nucleotides are TGTGCCAGCAGTTACGTCTGGCAACCTGAGCAGTTCTTC. It yields the protein CASSYVWQPEQFF.

In its sample, this clonotype is medium-sized. This chain connects TRBV10-3 to TRBJ1-1; D gene ambiguous. Trimming took 11 bases from V and 0 from J, leaving 7 bases between them. The CDR3 has 11 residues. In germline, CDR1 is ENHRY, CDR2 SYGVKD. This CDR3 is CAVGMNTEAFF. The CDR3 coding sequence is TGTGCCGTCGGGATGAACACTGAAGCTTTCTTT.

This clonotype occurred many times. DNA for the CDR3: TGTGCCAGCAGCTTAGCACACTACAGGGGTGTCTACGAGCAGTACTTC. Its protein product is CASSLAHYRGVYEQYF. This chain uses TRBV7-8 with TRBJ2-7, with 7 bases matching TRBD1. Per germline, CDR1 SGHVS and CDR2 FQNEAQ. Losses at the gene ends were 0 bases for V and 3 bases for J; bases not matched to a gene: 8. The length of the CDR3 is 16 residues. Full variable domain (rest looked up from reference TRBV7-8 and TRBJ2-7): GAGVSQSPRYKVAKRGQDVALRCDPISGHVSLFWYQQALGQGPEFLTYFQNEAQLDKSGLPSDRFFAERPEGSVSTLKIQRTQQEDSAVYLCASSLAHYRGVYEQYFGPGTRLTVT.

This clonotype has a handful of counts. The CDR3 does not end in the conserved phenylalanine or tryptophan, so this is likely a read error. The chain joins TRBV4-2 to TRBJ2-2, with TRBD2 matching over 10 bases. CDR3 size: 15 residues. Germline V gene data show CDR1 as LGHNA and CDR2 as YNFKEQ. The CDR3 reads CASSQEASGSGGLFL. CDR3 nucleotide sequence: TGTGCCAGCAGCCAAGAAGCTAGCGGGAGCGGGGGGCTGTTTCTT.

This clonotype is categorized as medium-sized (0.01 to 0.1%). V usage is TRBV4-1 and J usage is TRBJ2-7, with TRBD1 identical over 10 bases. CDR3 length equals 15 residues. Germline lookup yields CDR1 MGHRA and CDR2 YSYEKL. V trimming: 3 bases; J trimming: 2 bases; junction bases outside the gene matches: 4. The CDR3 region is CASSQPGQGTYEQYF. The CDR3, as DNA: TGCGCCAGCAGCCAGCCGGGACAGGGGACCTACGAGCAGTACTTC.